Listed here is a single T cell receptor beta chain. Its specificity is not known. The record originates from a study of glioma-infiltrating T cells after dendritic cell vaccination. Overall study: Patients had newly diagnosed or recurrent glioblastoma and received dendritic cell vaccines. Autologous tumor lysate was loaded overnight onto monocyte-derived dendritic cells grown seven days with IL-4 and GM-CSF.

TCRdb's table, derived via immunoSEQ multiplex PCR, lists solely in-frame clones and lacks some. The repertoire has tens of thousands of clones, more than 75% of them found once; the top ten carry over 8.5%. Study-wide results and limits: Estimated pretreatment TIL content predicted outcome after dendritic cell vaccination.

None of the glioblastoma patients had an isocitrate dehydrogenase mutation. Losses at the gene ends were 0 bases for V and 3 bases for J; bases not matched to a gene: 4. Germline V gene sequence: CDR1 SGDLS, CDR2 YYNGEE. There are 17 residues in the CDR3. V and J are TRBV9 and TRBJ2-2, with TRBD2 matching 11 bases. The TCR sequence derives from a human donor with glioblastoma. This specimen consisted of blood, obtained before dendritic cell vaccination. The CDR3 bases are TGTGCCAGCAGCGTAGTTAGCGGGGGGGCCGACACCGGGGAGCTGTTTTTT. As protein: CASSVVSGGADTGELFF.